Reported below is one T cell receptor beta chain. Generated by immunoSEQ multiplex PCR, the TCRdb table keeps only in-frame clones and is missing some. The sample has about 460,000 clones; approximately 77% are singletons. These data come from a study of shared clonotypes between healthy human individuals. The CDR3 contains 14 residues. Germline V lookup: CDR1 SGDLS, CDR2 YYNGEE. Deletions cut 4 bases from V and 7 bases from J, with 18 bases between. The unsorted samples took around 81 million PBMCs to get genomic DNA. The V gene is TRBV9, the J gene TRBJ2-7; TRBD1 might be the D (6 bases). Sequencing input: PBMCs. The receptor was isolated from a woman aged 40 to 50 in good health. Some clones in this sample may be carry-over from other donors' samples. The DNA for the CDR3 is TGTGCCAGCAGCAAGAATTCAGGGGTGGGGGAGCAGTACTTC. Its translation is CASSKNSGVGEQYF.